The rows below give T cell receptor beta chains drawn from one sample of a study of Graves' ophthalmopathy and Graves' hyperthyroidism. TCRdb redid the calling of the multiplex PCR reads with MiXCR, one entry per CDR3 protein. The repertoire holds about 400,000 distinct CDR3 sequences, approximately 15% seen once, with roughly 7% in the top ten. Sample: peripheral blood. These receptor sequences come from a woman aged 18-29 years with stable Graves' hyperthyroidism. The CDR3 runs from the conserved cysteine through the conserved F or W. Each record gives: clone size, J gene, V gene, D gene, CDR3 DNA, CDR3 protein. D genes are given only for firm matches. Size is omitted from some rows. Given values are once, few, many or a class for expanded clones.

many TRBJ2-7 TRBV6-5 . TGTGCCACCACTTTGACAGTGCTCTCCTACGAGCAGTACTTC CATTLTVLSYEQYF
many TRBJ1-2 TRBV11-2 TRBD1 TGTGCCAGCAGCTCCGACAGGGGGTTTATGCGTGGCTACACCTTC CASSSDRGFMRGYTF
once TRBJ1-5 TRBV7-8 . TGTGCCAGCAGCTTAGCGGGGTCATTCGGGAATCAGCCCCAGCATTTT CASSLAGSFGNQPQHF
few TRBJ2-7 TRBV6-2/TRBV6-3 . TGTGCCAGCAGTTATTTGTCCTACGATCAGTACTTC CASSYLSYDQYF
many TRBJ1-5 TRBV27 TRBD1 TGTGCCAGCAGCCGGGACAGGGGAATCCATCAGCCCCAGCATTTT CASSRDRGIHQPQHF
many TRBJ2-5 TRBV24-1 TRBD2 TGTGCCACCAGTGATTCCGGACTAGCGGGGGGCGAGCAAGAGACCCAGTACTTC CATSDSGLAGGEQETQYF
many TRBJ1-1 TRBV7-2 TRBD1 TGTGCCAGCAGCTTTGCGGACAGGGAAGCTTTCTTT CASSFADREAFF
. TRBJ2-7 TRBV20-1 . TGCAGTGCTCAACAGGTAGAGCAGTACTTC CSAQQVEQYF
many TRBJ2-7 TRBV20-1 TRBD1 TGCAGTGCTAGGCCGGGACAGGGGGAGTACGAGCAGTACTTC CSARPGQGEYEQYF
few TRBJ1-1 TRBV7-3 . TGTGTCAGCGGCTCTTACAGACGCGCTGAAGCTTTCTTT CVSGSYRRAEAFF
. TRBJ2-7 TRBV24-1 TRBD1 TGTGCCACCAGTGCCGGGACAGGGGTTCCCTACGAGCAGTACTTC CATSAGTGVPYEQYF
many TRBJ1-3 TRBV12-3/TRBV12-4 TRBD1 TGTGCCAGCAGTGCACAGGGGGCGGGAAACACCATATATTTT CASSAQGAGNTIYF
many TRBJ1-5 TRBV10-3 TRBD1 TGTGCCATCAGTCCGGGACAGGGGAAGGGGCCCCAGCATTTT CAISPGQGKGPQHF
many TRBJ2-5 TRBV6-2/TRBV6-3 . TGTGCCAGCAGTTACTCGAGGGAGGGGGAGAGCAAAGAGACCCAGTACTTC CASSYSREGESKETQYF
many TRBJ1-1 TRBV6-5 . TGTGCCAGCAACCCGGGCCGGGAAACTGAAGCTTTCTTT CASNPGRETEAFF
few TRBJ1-5 TRBV5-5 TRBD1 TGTGCCAGCAGCGGGGGGACAGGGGTCGGACAGCCCCAGCATTTT CASSGGTGVGQPQHF
. TRBJ1-1 TRBV6-1 . TGTGCCAGCAGTAGGGCGGCGAGAGGCGCTGAAGCTTTCTTT CASSRAARGAEAFF
many TRBJ1-6 TRBV27 . TGTGCCAGCAGTCCCCGGCCAGCTAATTCACCCCTCCACTTT CASSPRPANSPLHF
many TRBJ1-6 TRBV12-3/TRBV12-4 . TGTGCCAGCAGTTTAAAGGAGGGGAGCAATTCACCCCTCCACTTT CASSLKEGSNSPLHF
many TRBJ2-2 TRBV11-2 . TGTGCCAGCAGCTCGATCAGGGGAGCCGGGGAGCTGTTTTTT CASSSIRGAGELFF
. TRBJ1-6 TRBV20-1 TRBD1 TGCAGTGCTATCCAGACAGGGGGCGGTAGAATTTCACCCCTCCACTTT CSAIQTGGGRISPLHF
. TRBJ2-1 TRBV6-2/TRBV6-3 TRBD2 TGTGCCAGCAGTTACTCGGGGGGGGGGTACAATGAGCAGTTCTTC CASSYSGGGYNEQFF
many TRBJ1-5 TRBV9 . TGTGCCAGCAGCGTAGGTACAGGCAATCAGCCCCAGCATTTT CASSVGTGNQPQHF
. TRBJ1-5 TRBV6-1 . TGTGCCAGCAGTGAGAGTTACAGGCAGCCCCAGCATTTT CASSESYRQPQHF
few TRBJ2-3 TRBV25-1 . TGTGCCAGCGCGCGGGGCCTCACAGATACGCAGTATTTT CASARGLTDTQYF
many TRBJ1-5 TRBV7-6 . TGTGCCAGCAGCGTGTCTCGGGTTGGTCAGCCCCAGCATTTT CASSVSRVGQPQHF
few TRBJ2-2 TRBV4-1 . TGCGCCAGCAGCCAACCCGCCCAGGGAATACGGGAGCTGTTTTTT CASSQPAQGIRELFF
. TRBJ2-5 TRBV5-5 . TGTGCCAGCAGCTTGGATTCGAATTCGGAGGAGACCCAGTACTTC CASSLDSNSEETQYF
many TRBJ1-1 TRBV5-1 . TGCGCCAGCAGCTTCAGCGGTGAAGCTTTCTTT CASSFSGEAFF
few TRBJ1-1 TRBV18 . TGTGCCAGCTCACCGGTGGAACAGGGTCGCGGGGCTTTCTTT CASSPVEQGRGAFF
many TRBJ1-5 TRBV6-5 . TGTGCCAGCGGAGGGCCAGGTTCACATCAGCCCCAGCATTTT CASGGPGSHQPQHF
many TRBJ1-3 TRBV12-3/TRBV12-4 . TGTGCCAGCAGTTTAGCGCTGGGACTGATGAGCTCTGGAAACACCATATATTTT CASSLALGLMSSGNTIYF
. TRBJ2-5 TRBV6-2/TRBV6-3 . TGTGCCAGCAGGACTACCCGTATAGAGACCCAGTACTTC CASRTTRIETQYF
. TRBJ2-7 TRBV11-2 TRBD2 TGTGCCAGCAGTTTATCATTAGCGGGAACCACCTACGAGCAGTACTTC CASSLSLAGTTYEQYF
many TRBJ1-1 TRBV4-2 . TGTGCCAGCAAAAGATCACCGGGAACGAACACTGAAGCTTTCTTT CASKRSPGTNTEAFF
many TRBJ2-7 TRBV7-6 . TGTGCCAGCAGCGCGTACCCGGACGGAGGGTACGAGCAGTACTTC CASSAYPDGGYEQYF
many TRBJ1-2 TRBV6-5 TRBD1 TGTGCCAGCAGTTACGACGGAGGGGGCAAAGGCTACACCTTC CASSYDGGGKGYTF
many TRBJ1-1 TRBV5-1 . TGCGCCAGCAGCTTAGGTTCGGCAGGGCGAGAAGCTTTCTTT CASSLGSAGREAFF
many TRBJ1-2 TRBV7-9 . TGTGCCAGCAGCTTTACATACAACTATGGCTACACCTTC CASSFTYNYGYTF
many TRBJ2-7 TRBV6-2/TRBV6-3 TRBD2 TGTGCCAGCAATTATCAGCGGGGGGGCGTCTACGAGCAGTACTTC CASNYQRGGVYEQYF
. TRBJ1-1 TRBV12-3/TRBV12-4 . TGTGCCAGCAGGTGGGCAGGGCGCACTGAAGCTTTCTTT CASRWAGRTEAFF
. TRBJ1-5 TRBV4-1 . TGCGCCAGCAGCCAAGAATATGGCCGACTTTCGAATCAGCCCCAGCATTTT CASSQEYGRLSNQPQHF
many TRBJ2-7 TRBV5-1 . TGCGCCAGCAGCTTGGATTCAGGGCCCTACGAGCAGTACTTC CASSLDSGPYEQYF
many TRBJ1-6 TRBV6-2/TRBV6-3 . TGTGCCAGCAGTTCTACAGGGTTTACTTCACCCCTCCACTTT CASSSTGFTSPLHF
many TRBJ2-7 TRBV29-1 . TGCAGCGCCTTACACCGGGACGGTTCCTACGAGCAGTACTTC CSALHRDGSYEQYF
. TRBJ1-1 TRBV12-3/TRBV12-4 TRBD1 TGTGCCAGCAGTTCCCGGGACAGGAGCGAAGCTTTCTTT CASSSRDRSEAFF
few TRBJ2-5 TRBV11-3 TRBD2 TGTGCCAGCAGCTTAGTTGCGGGGGGTCCCGTTCGGACCCAGTACTTC CASSLVAGGPVRTQYF
many TRBJ2-1 TRBV12-3/TRBV12-4 . TGTGCCAGCAGTTTGGGGGCAGAGCAGTTCTTC CASSLGAEQFF
many TRBJ2-7 TRBV10-3 . TGTGCCATCAGTGAAGGACGTCGCTCCTACGAGCAGTACTTC CAISEGRRSYEQYF
many TRBJ2-5 TRBV6-2/TRBV6-3 . TGTGCCAGCAGACATCCCCAGCCCACGGAGACCCAGTACTTC CASRHPQPTETQYF
. TRBJ1-3 TRBV12-3/TRBV12-4 . TGTGCCAGCAGTTTAAGATCCGGAAACACCATATATTTT CASSLRSGNTIYF
. TRBJ1-2 TRBV3-1 . TGTGCCAGCAGCCAAGAACGAAAGGGATGGTTCTATGGCTACACCTTC CASSQERKGWFYGYTF
many TRBJ1-2 TRBV4-2 TRBD1 TGTGCCAGCAGCCATGTTCTCCTAATCGACAGGGGGCATCACTATGGCTACACCTTC CASSHVLLIDRGHHYGYTF
many TRBJ2-2 TRBV29-1 . TGCAGCGTTGCACCGGCCTCGAACACCGGGGAGCTGTTTTTT CSVAPASNTGELFF
few TRBJ2-7 TRBV5-1 . TGCGCCAGCAGCTTACTGACAGGTCCCCGTGGGCCCTACGAGCAGTACTTC CASSLLTGPRGPYEQYF
many TRBJ1-1 TRBV6-2/TRBV6-3 . TGTGCCAGCGGGGGCGGTGTGGACACTGAAGCTTTCTTT CASGGGVDTEAFF
many TRBJ1-2 TRBV20-1 TRBD1 TGCAGTGCTAGGGGACAGGGCGAGGACTATGGCTACACCTTC CSARGQGEDYGYTF
. TRBJ1-2 TRBV4-2 . TGTGCCAGCAGCCAAGATGTAGGGAAGTCGGGCTATGGCTACACCTTC CASSQDVGKSGYGYTF
few TRBJ2-5 TRBV11-2 TRBD2 TGTGCCAGCAGCTTAGAGGGCCGGAAGCGGGGGGCCCCCCAAGAGACCCAGTACTTC CASSLEGRKRGAPQETQYF
many TRBJ2-2 TRBV7-3 . TGTGCCAGCAGCCCTACAACTGCGAACACCGGGGAGCTGTTTTTT CASSPTTANTGELFF